This entry is about one T cell receptor (beta chain). Its antigen remains unidentified. These data come from a study of cytomegalovirus exposure and HLA in healthy donors. Regarding the study as a whole: It has been reported that TCR beta sequences accurately predicted the HLA-A and HLA-B alleles of most subjects. Highest at DRB1 and lowest at HLA-C, TCR association rates differed among HLA loci in a later analysis. Specific recognition of CMV antigens was confirmed in vitro for a few chains (all CMV-associated). According to the study, 150 to 200 TCR beta chains were cytomegalovirus-associated.

The PCR ran on 60 Vbeta and 13 Jbeta primers. Sequencing used immunoSEQ multiplex PCR; TCRdb keeps in-frame clones, though not all of them. The sample carries some 210,000 clones, roughly four fifths recorded once. The CDR3 runs 16 residues. Germline lookup yields CDR1 ENHRY and CDR2 SYGVKD. V lost 3 bases and J lost 8; bases outside the gene matches: 12. The source of this sequence is a woman aged 50 to 60 in good health and CMV-seropositive. The sequenced sample consisted of PBMCs. The chain couples TRBV10-3 to TRBJ1-4; 7 bases match TRBD1. The CDR3 region has the DNA TGTGCCATCAGTGAATATTCCGGGACAGAGCGGGAAAAACTGTTTTTT. It encodes CAISEYSGTEREKLFF.